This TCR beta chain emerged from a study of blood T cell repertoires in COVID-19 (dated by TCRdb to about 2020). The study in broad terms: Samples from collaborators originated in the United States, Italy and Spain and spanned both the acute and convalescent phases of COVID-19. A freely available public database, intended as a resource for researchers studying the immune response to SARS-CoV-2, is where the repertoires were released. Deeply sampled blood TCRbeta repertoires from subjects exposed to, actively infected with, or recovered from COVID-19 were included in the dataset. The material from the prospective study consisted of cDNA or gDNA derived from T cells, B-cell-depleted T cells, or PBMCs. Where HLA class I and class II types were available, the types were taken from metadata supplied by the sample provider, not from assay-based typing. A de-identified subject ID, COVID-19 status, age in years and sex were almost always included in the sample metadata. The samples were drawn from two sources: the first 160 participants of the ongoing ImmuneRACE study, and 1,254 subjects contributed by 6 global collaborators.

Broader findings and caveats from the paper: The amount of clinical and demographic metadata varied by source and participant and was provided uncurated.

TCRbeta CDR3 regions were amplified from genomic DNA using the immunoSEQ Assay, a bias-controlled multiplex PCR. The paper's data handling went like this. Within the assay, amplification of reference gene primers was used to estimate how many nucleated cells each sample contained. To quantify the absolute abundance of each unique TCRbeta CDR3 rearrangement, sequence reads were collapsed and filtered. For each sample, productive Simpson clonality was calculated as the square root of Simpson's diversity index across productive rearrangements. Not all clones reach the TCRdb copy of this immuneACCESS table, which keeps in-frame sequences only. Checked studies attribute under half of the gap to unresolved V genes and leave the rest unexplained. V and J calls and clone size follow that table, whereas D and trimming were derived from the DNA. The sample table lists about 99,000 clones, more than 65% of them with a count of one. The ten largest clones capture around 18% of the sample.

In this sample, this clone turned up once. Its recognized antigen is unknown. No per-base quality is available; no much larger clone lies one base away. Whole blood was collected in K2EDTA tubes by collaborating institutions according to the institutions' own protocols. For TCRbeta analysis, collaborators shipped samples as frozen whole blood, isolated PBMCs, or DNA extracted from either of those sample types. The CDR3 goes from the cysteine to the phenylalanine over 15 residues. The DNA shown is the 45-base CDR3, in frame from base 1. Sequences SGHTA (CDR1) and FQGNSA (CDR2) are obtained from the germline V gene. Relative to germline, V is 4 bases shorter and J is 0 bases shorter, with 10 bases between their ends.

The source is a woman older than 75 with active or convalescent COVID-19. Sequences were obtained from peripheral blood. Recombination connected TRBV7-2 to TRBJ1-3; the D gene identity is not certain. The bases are TGTGCCAGCAGCTCCCCGACTTACTCTGGAAACACCATATATTTT. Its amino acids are CASSSPTYSGNTIYF.